Below are 5 T cell receptor beta chains sequenced from a single sample in a study of metastatic and nonmetastatic thyroid tumors. No treatment of any kind had been given to any patient before thyroid surgery. Through MiXCR, TCRdb re-clonotyped the PCR reads. Of about 8,400 clones in the sample, approximately 44% were seen once. Material: tumor tissue. Receptor source: a male donor with papillary thyroid cancer or a benign thyroid nodule (not recorded which). Some clones in this sample may be carry-over from other donors' samples.

In its sample, this clone is medium-sized. The chain is built from TRBV7-3 and TRBJ1-1, with D unclear. This CDR3 is built from 12 residues. V was shortened by 4 bases and J by 2 bases, with 5 bases between the two germline ends. Germline CDR1 is SGHTA and CDR2 is FQGTGA. CDR3 loop: CASSSVNTEAFF. The CDR3 bases are TGTGCCAGCAGCTCAGTAAACACTGAAGCTTTCTTT.

The J gene is TRBJ2-7, the V gene TRBV19; a possible D gene is TRBD2 (6 bases). Trimming shortened V by 3 bases and J by 4 bases, and 16 bases separated the two germline ends. CDR1 is LNHDA and CDR2 is SQIVND in the germline V gene (reference sequence). The CDR3 sequence is 15 residues long. The CDR3 is CASSMSVGGPYEQYF. The CDR3 DNA sequence: TGTGCCAGTAGTATGTCAGTTGGAGGGCCGTACGAGCAGTACTTC.

CDR3 coding DNA: TGTGCCAGCAGTGCAGGTTACGAGCAGTACTTC. Its translation is CASSAGYEQYF. The J gene is TRBJ2-7, the V gene TRBV6-1, with D hard to call. This CDR3 region has 11 residues. With 4 bases removed from V and 4 bases from J, the gap between germline ends came to 5 bases. Germline CDR1 is MNHNS and CDR2 is SASEGT.

This clone was picked up one time. The CDR3, as DNA: TGCGCCAGCAGCGTTAGCCCCGGCTACGAGCAGTACTTC. Its translation is CASSVSPGYEQYF. This chain joins TRBV4-3 and TRBJ2-7; D unclear. From germline, CDR1 is LGHNA and CDR2 YSLEER. Trimming removed 5 bases at V and 3 bases at J, with 11 bases between. The CDR3 sequence is 13 residues long.

This clone turned up a few times. The V and J genes are TRBV12-3 or TRBV12-4 and TRBJ2-7; 10 positions match TRBD1. V trimming: 5 bases; J trimming: 4 bases; junction bases outside the gene matches: 5. The CDR3 is made up of 14 amino acids. This CDR3 reads CASSPGQGFYEQYF. The DNA of the CDR3 is TGTGCCAGCAGTCCGGGACAGGGGTTTTACGAGCAGTACTTC.